This T cell receptor (beta chain) was sequenced in a study of OX40 agonist ivuxolimab in advanced cancers. V dropped 0 bases and J dropped 6 bases, with 15 bases sitting between them. The CDR3 spans 15 residues. Germline V gene sequence: CDR1 SGHNT, CDR2 YYREEE (reference sequence). TCRdb's table, derived via immunoSEQ multiplex PCR, lists solely in-frame clones and lacks some. The repertoire consists of 50,000 or so clones, with 84% occurring once and the leading ten covering around 4.5%. This sequence originates from an adult with an advanced solid tumor such as melanoma, head and neck, liver or kidney cancer. The sample in question was CD4+ or CD8+ T cells sorted from blood, obtained in a trial of the OX40 agonist ivuxolimab. The chain carries TRBV5-4 and TRBJ1-2; D is undetermined. The CDR3 sequence is CASSLGQDLPDGYTF. The CDR3, as DNA: TGTGCCAGCAGCTTGGGGCAGGACCTTCCCGATGGCTACACCTTC.